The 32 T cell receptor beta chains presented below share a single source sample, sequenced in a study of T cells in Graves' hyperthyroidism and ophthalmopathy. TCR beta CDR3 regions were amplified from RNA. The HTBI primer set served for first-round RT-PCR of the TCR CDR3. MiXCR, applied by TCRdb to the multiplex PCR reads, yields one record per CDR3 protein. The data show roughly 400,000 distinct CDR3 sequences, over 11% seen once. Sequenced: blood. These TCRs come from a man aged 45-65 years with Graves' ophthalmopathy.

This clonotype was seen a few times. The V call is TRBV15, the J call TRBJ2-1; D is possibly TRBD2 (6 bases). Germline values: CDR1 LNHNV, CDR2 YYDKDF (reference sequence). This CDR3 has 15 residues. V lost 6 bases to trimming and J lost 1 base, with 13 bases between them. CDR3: CATRAGSGSYNEQFF. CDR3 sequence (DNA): TGTGCCACCAGGGCGGGCAGCGGGTCCTACAATGAGCAGTTCTTC.

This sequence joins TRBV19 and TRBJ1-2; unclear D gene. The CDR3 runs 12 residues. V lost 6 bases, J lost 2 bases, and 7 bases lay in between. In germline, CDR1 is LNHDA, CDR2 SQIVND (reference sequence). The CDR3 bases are TGTGCCAGTAGGTCGGGGAACTATGGCTACACCTTC. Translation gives CASRSGNYGYTF.

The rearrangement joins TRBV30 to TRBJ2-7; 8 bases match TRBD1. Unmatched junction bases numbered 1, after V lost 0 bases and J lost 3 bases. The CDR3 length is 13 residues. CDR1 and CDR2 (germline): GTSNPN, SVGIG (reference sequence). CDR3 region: CAWSVGQVYEQYF. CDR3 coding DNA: TGTGCCTGGAGTGTGGGACAGGTCTACGAGCAGTACTTC. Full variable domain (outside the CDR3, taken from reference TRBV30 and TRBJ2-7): SQTIHQWPATLVQPVGSPLSLECTVEGTSNPNLYWYRQAAGRGLQLLFYSVGIGQISSEVPQNLSASRPQDRQFILSSKKLLLSDSGFYLCAWSVGQVYEQYFGPGTRLTVT.

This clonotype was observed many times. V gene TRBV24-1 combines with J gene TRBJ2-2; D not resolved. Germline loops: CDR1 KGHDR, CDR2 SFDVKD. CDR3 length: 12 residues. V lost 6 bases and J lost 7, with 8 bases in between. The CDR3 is CATSSEIGELFF. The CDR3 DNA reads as TGTGCCACCAGTAGTGAGATCGGGGAGCTGTTTTTT.

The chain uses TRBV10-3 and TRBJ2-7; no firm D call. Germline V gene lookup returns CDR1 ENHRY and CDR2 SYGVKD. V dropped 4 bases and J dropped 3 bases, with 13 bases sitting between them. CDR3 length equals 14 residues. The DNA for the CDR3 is TGTGCCATCAGTGCGATTCGTCAGAACTACGAGCAGTACTTC. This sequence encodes CAISAIRQNYEQYF.

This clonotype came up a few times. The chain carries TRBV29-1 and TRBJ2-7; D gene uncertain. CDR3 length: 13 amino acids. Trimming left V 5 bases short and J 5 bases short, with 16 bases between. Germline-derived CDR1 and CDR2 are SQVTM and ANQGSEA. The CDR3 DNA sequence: TGCAGCGTTCGGGTAACAGACCCAAACGAGCAGTACTTC. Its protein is CSVRVTDPNEQYF.

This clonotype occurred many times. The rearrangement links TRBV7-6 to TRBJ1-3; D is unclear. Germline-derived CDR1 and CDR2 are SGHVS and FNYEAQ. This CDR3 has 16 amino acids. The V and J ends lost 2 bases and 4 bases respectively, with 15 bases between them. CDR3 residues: CASSLRSVETGNTIYF. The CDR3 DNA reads TGTGCCAGCAGCTTAAGGTCCGTGGAGACGGGAAACACCATATATTTT.

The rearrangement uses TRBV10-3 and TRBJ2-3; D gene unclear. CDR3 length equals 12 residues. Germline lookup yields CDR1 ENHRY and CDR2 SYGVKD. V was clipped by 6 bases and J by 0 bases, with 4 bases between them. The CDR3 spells CAISHSTDTQYF. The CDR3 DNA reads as TGTGCCATCAGCCACAGCACAGATACGCAGTATTTT.

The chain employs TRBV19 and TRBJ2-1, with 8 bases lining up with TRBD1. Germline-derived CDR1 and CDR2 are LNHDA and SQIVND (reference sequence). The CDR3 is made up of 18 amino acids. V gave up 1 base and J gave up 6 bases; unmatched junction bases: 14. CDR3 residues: CASSIGALQGVSFNEQFF. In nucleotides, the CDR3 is TGTGCCAGTAGTATAGGGGCCCTACAGGGGGTAAGTTTCAATGAGCAGTTCTTC.

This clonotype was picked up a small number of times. CDR3 coding DNA: TGTGCCAGCAGCCCCCCCGGAAGGACAGCTAATGAAAAACTGTTTTTT. Amino acids: CASSPPGRTANEKLFF. V and J are TRBV7-6 and TRBJ1-4, with D tentatively TRBD1 (6 bases). Germline-derived CDR1 and CDR2 are SGHVS and FNYEAQ. V was trimmed by 5 bases and J by 3 bases, leaving 16 bases between them. The CDR3 totals 16 residues. The full variable domain, in which reference TRBV7-6 and TRBJ1-4 provide the parts outside the CDR3, is GAGVSQSPRYKVTKRGQDVALRCDPISGHVSLYWYRQALGQGPEFLTYFNYEAQQDKSGLPNDRFSAERPEGSISTLTIQRTEQRDSAMYRCASSPPGRTANEKLFFGSGTQLSVL.

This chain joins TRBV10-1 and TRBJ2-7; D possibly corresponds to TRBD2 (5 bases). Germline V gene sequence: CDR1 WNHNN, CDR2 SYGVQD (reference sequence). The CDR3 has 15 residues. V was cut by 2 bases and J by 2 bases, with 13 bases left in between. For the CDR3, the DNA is TGCGCCAGCAGTGAGAGCGGCCGCTACGCCTACGAGCAGTACGTC. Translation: CASSESGRYAYEQYV.

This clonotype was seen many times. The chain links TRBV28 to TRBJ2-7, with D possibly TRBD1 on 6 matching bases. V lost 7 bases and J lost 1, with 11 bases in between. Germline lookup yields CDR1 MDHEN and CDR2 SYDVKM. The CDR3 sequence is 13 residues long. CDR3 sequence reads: CASTPGQSYEQYF. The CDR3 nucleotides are TGTGCCAGCACCCCCGGACAGTCCTACGAGCAGTACTTC.

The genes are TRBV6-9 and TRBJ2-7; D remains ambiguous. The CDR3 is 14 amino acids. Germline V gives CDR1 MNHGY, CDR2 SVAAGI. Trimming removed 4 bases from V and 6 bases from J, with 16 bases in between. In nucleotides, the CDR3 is TGTGCCAGCAGTTGGGATAGCCGCTCCGGCGAGCAGTACTTC. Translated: CASSWDSRSGEQYF.

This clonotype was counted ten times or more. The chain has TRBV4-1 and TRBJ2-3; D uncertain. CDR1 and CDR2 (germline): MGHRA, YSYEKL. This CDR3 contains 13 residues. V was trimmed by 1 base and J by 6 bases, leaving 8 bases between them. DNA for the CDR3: TGCGCCAGCAGCCAAGTGGTCCACGATACGCAGTATTTT. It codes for CASSQVVHDTQYF.

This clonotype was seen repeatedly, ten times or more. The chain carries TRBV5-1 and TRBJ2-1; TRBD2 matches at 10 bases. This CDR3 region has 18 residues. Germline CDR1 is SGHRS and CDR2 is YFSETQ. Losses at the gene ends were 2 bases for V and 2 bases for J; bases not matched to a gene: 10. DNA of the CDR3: TGCGCCAGCAGCTTTGGACTAGCGGCTTCTGAAACCTACAATGAGCAGTTCTTC. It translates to CASSFGLAASETYNEQFF.

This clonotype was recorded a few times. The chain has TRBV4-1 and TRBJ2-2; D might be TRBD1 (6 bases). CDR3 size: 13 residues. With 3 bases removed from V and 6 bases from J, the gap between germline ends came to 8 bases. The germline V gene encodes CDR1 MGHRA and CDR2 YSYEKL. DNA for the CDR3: TGCGCCAGCAGCCAGAACAGGGCCGGGGAGCTGTTTTTT. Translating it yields CASSQNRAGELFF.

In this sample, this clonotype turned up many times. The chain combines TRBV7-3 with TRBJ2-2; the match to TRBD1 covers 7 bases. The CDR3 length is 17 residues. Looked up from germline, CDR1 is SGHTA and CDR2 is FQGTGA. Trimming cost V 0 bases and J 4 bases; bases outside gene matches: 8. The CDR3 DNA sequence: TGTGCCAGCAGCTTAACCAGACAGGGTCGAGGCACCGGGGAGCTGTTTTTT. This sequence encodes CASSLTRQGRGTGELFF.

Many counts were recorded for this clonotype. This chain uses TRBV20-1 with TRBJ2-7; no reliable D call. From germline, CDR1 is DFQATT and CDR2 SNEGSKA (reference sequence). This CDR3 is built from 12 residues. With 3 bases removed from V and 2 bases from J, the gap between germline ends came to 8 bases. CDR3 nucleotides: TGCAGTGCTAGGGGCACCACCTACGAGCAGTACTTC. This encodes CSARGTTYEQYF.

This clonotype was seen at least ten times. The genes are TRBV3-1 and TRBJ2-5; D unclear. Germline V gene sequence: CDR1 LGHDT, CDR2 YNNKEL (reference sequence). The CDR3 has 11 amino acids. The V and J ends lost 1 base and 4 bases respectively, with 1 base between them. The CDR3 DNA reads TGTGCCAGCAGCCAAGGAGAGACCCAGTACTTC. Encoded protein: CASSQGETQYF.

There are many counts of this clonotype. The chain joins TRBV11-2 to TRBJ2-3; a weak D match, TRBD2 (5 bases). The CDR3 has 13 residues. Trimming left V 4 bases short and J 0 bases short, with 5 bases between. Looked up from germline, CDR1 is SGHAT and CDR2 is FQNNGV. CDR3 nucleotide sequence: TGTGCCAGCAGCTGGGAGAGCACAGATACGCAGTATTTT. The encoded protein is CASSWESTDTQYF.

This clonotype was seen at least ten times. The CDR3 spells CASSLSSKMDTIYF. The CDR3 coding sequence is TGTGCCAGCTCACTTTCGTCCAAGATGGACACCATATATTTT. This chain joins TRBV18 and TRBJ1-3, with D unresolved. This CDR3 spans 14 amino acids. Germline V CDR1 and CDR2: KGHSH, LQKENI. V was clipped by 4 bases and J by 8 bases, with 15 bases between them.

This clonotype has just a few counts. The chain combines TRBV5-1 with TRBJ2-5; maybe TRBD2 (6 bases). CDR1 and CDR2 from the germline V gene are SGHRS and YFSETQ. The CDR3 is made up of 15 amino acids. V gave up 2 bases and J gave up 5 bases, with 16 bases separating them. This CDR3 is CASSFSGSELETQYF. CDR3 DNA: TGCGCCAGCAGCTTTAGCGGAAGTGAACTTGAGACCCAGTACTTC. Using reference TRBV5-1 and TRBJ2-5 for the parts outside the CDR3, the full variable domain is KAGVTQTPRYLIKTRGQQVTLSCSPISGHRSVSWYQQTPGQGLQFLFEYFSETQRNKGNFPGRFSGRQFSNSRSEMNVSTLELGDSALYLCASSFSGSELETQYFGPGTRLLVL.

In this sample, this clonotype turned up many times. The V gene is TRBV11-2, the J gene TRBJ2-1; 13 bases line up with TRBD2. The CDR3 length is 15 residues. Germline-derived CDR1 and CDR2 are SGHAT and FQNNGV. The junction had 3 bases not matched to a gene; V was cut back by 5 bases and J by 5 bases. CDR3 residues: CASSQGLAGHNEQFF. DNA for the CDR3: TGTGCCAGCAGCCAGGGACTAGCGGGACACAATGAGCAGTTCTTC.

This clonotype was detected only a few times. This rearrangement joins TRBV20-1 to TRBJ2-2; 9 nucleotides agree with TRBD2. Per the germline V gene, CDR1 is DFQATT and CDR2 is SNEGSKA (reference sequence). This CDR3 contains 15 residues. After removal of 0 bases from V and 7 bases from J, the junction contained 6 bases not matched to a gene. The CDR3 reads CSARDRREGVGELFF. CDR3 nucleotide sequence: TGCAGTGCTAGAGATCGGCGGGAGGGGGTCGGGGAGCTGTTTTTT.

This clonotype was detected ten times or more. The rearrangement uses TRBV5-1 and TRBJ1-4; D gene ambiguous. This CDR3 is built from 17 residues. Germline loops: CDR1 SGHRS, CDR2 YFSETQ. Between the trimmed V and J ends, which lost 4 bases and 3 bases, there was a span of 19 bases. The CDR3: CASSVGSNLQSNEKLFF. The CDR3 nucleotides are TGCGCCAGCAGCGTTGGGAGTAATTTACAGTCTAATGAAAAACTGTTTTTT. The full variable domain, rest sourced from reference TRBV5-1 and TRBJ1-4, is KAGVTQTPRYLIKTRGQQVTLSCSPISGHRSVSWYQQTPGQGLQFLFEYFSETQRNKGNFPGRFSGRQFSNSRSEMNVSTLELGDSALYLCASSVGSNLQSNEKLFFGSGTQLSVL.

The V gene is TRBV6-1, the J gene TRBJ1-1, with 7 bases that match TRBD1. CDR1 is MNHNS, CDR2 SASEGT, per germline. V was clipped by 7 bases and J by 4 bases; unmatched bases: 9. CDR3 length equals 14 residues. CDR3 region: CASTRDPGGTEAFF. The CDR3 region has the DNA TGTGCCAGCACCCGGGACCCAGGGGGCACTGAAGCTTTCTTT.

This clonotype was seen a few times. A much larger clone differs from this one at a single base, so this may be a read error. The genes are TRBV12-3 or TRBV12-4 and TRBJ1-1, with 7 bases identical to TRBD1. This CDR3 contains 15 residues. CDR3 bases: TGTGCCGGCAGGGGGGGGGTGCATACGAACACTGAAGCTTTCTTT. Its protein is CAGRGGVHTNTEAFF.

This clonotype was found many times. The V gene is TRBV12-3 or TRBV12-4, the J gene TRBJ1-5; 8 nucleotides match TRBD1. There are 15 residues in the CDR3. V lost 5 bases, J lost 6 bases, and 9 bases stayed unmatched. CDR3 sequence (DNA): TGTGCCAGCAGTGTCCAGGGGGCGATTTCTCAGCCCCAGCATTTT. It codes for CASSVQGAISQPQHF.

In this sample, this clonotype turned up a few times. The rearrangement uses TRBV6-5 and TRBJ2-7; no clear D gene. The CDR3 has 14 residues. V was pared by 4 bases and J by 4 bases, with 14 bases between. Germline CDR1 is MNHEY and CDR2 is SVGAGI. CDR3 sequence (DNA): TGTGCCAGCAGTTCCCTCTTAGCTCGGTACGAGCAGTACTTC. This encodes CASSSLLARYEQYF.

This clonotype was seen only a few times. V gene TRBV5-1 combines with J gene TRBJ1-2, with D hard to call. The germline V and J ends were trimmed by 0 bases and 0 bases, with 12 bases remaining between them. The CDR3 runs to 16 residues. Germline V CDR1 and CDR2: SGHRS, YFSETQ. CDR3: CASSLGTGGTNYGYTF. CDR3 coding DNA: TGCGCCAGCAGCTTGGGGACTGGAGGGACTAACTATGGCTACACCTTC. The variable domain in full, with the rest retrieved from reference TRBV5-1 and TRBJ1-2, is KAGVTQTPRYLIKTRGQQVTLSCSPISGHRSVSWYQQTPGQGLQFLFEYFSETQRNKGNFPGRFSGRQFSNSRSEMNVSTLELGDSALYLCASSLGTGGTNYGYTFGSGTRLTVV.

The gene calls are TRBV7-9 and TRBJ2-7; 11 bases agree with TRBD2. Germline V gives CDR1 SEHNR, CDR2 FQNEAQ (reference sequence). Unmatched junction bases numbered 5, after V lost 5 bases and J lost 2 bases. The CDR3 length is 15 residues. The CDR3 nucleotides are TGTGCCAGCAGCGACCCGGGACTAGCGGCCTACGAGCAGTACTTC. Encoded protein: CASSDPGLAAYEQYF.

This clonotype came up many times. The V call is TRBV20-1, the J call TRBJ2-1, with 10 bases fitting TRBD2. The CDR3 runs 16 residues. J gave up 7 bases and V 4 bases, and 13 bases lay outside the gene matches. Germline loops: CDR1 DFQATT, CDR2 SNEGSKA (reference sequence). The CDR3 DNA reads TGCAGTGCTAAACAACTCGCTAGCGGGAGTATAAATGAGCAGTTCTTC. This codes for CSAKQLASGSINEQFF.